Listed here are 29 T cell receptor beta chains from one sample, sequenced in a study of CD8 T cells in ankylosing spondylitis (dated 2017 in TCRdb). Overall study results and their limits: A TCR beta motif made up of several highly homologous amino acid variants appeared to be characteristic of blood from ankylosing spondylitis patients.

Library preparation used 5' RACE. Sequenced on an Illumina HiSeq 2500. TCRdb trimmed public reads at Q25 via fastp, called clones via MiXCR and kept in-frame beta chains. Every CDR3 protein is listed once, alongside the most common genes and DNA of its rows. Within this sample are some 130,000 distinct CDR3 sequences, with approximately 17% of them counted one time only. Jointly, the top ten make up roughly 30% of the sample. Their target antigens are unknown. Sequenced material: blood, either unsorted or a sorted T cell fraction (not recorded which). The receptor set was obtained from a male donor with ankylosing spondylitis.

This clonotype turned up a few times. V and J are TRBV9 and TRBJ2-1, with a tentative D call TRBD2 (6 bases). The CDR3 runs 17 residues. V was clipped by 4 bases and J by 2 bases, with 19 bases between them. CDR1 and CDR2 (germline): SGDLS, YYNGEE. Here the CDR3 DNA reads TGTGCCAGCAGCCCGTTTGGGGGGACGTCTGCCTACAATGAGCAGTTCTTC. Encoded protein: CASSPFGGTSAYNEQFF.

V is TRBV12-3 or TRBV12-4 and J is TRBJ1-5, with 12 bases lining up with TRBD1. The V segment lost 4 bases and the J segment 5 bases; nucleotides outside the gene matches: 0. The CDR3 is 14 amino acids. The CDR3 region has the DNA TGTGCCAGCAGTTGGGACAGGGGGCATCAGCCCCAGCATTTT. It translates to CASSWDRGHQPQHF.

The table lists this clonotype with a few counts. The V and J genes are TRBV12-3 or TRBV12-4 and TRBJ2-7; 8 nucleotides agree with TRBD2. The junction had 1 base not matched to a gene; V was cut back by 3 bases and J by 6 bases. This CDR3 contains 12 residues. CDR3 region: CASSFAGGEQYF. The CDR3 coding sequence is TGTGCCAGCAGTTTTGCGGGGGGCGAGCAGTACTTC.

In this sample, this clonotype turned up many times. This chain connects TRBV7-2 to TRBJ2-7; 14 bases are a match to TRBD2. The CDR3 runs 14 residues. CDR1 is SGHTA and CDR2 is FQGNSA in the germline V gene. V trimming: 5 bases; J trimming: 5 bases; junction bases outside the gene matches: 2. The CDR3 reads CASSPGLAGDEQYF. The CDR3 nucleotides are TGTGCCAGCAGCCCGGGACTAGCGGGAGACGAGCAGTACTTC. The full variable domain, with the rest looked up from reference TRBV7-2 and TRBJ2-7, is GAGVSQSPSNKVTEKGKDVELRCDPISGHTALYWYRQSLGQGLEFLIYFQGNSAPDKSGLPSDRFSAERTGGSVSTLTIQRTQQEDSAVYLCASSPGLAGDEQYFGPGTRLTVT.

The J gene is TRBJ2-1, the V gene TRBV9; D gene unclear. The CDR3 is 12 residues long. Trimming took off 3 bases at V and 8 bases at J, with 9 bases between the two ends. Germline-derived CDR1 and CDR2 are SGDLS and YYNGEE. In nucleotides, the CDR3 is TGTGCCAGCAGCGAGGGTCGGGATGAGCAGTTCTTC. Its protein product is CASSEGRDEQFF.

The sample holds many counts of this clonotype. The chain is built from TRBV12-3 or TRBV12-4 and TRBJ2-2; no clear D gene. The CDR3 has 11 residues. V shed 7 bases and J shed 1 base, with 1 base lying between them. For the CDR3, the DNA is TGTGCCAGCAAGAACACCGGGGAGCTGTTTTTT. It yields the protein CASKNTGELFF.

This clonotype was counted only a few times. This chain links TRBV5-5 with TRBJ2-7; no definite D call. CDR3 size: 13 residues. V lost 4 bases and J 0 bases, leaving 8 bases between the germline ends. CDR1 is SGHKS and CDR2 is YYEKEE in the germline V gene (reference sequence). The CDR3 sequence: CASSTASSYEQYF. The CDR3, as DNA: TGTGCCAGCAGCACTGCCAGCTCCTACGAGCAGTACTTC. The variable domain in full, completed from reference TRBV5-5 and TRBJ2-7, reads DAGVTQSPTHLIKTRGQQVTLRCSPISGHKSVSWYQQVLGQGPQFIFQYYEKEERGRGNFPDRFSARQFPNYSSELNVNALLLGDSALYLCASSTASSYEQYFGPGTRLTVT.

This clonotype turned up a few times. The J gene is TRBJ2-3, the V gene TRBV24-1; tentative D call: TRBD2 (6 bases). The CDR3 spans 16 residues. V lost 0 bases, J lost 3 bases, and 12 bases lay in between. Germline-derived CDR1 and CDR2 are KGHDR and SFDVKD. The DNA of the CDR3 is TGTGCCACCAGTGATTTGAAGGGAGGAGTTACAGATACGCAGTATTTT. Translating it yields CATSDLKGGVTDTQYF.

Only a few counts were recorded for this clonotype. J is TRBJ1-5 and V is TRBV19, with 8 bases identical to TRBD1. The CDR3 is 16 amino acids. Germline CDR1 LNHDA, CDR2 SQIVND (reference sequence). V was clipped by 5 bases and J by 0 bases; unmatched bases: 6. The chain's CDR3 is CASSDTGQASNQPQHF. The CDR3 coding sequence is TGTGCCAGTAGTGATACGGGACAGGCTAGCAATCAGCCCCAGCATTTT. The full variable domain, completed using reference TRBV19 and TRBJ1-5, is DGGITQSPKYLFRKEGQNVTLSCEQNLNHDAMYWYRQDPGQGLRLIYYSQIVNDFQKGDIAEGYSVSREKKESFPLTVTSAQKNPTAFYLCASSDTGQASNQPQHFGDGTRLSIL.

This clonotype was seen more than once but under ten times. The rearrangement uses TRBV15 and TRBJ2-1; TRBD2 matches at 8 bases. The CDR3 consists of 16 residues. The junction had 7 bases not matched to a gene; V was cut back by 6 bases and J by 0 bases. Looked up from germline, CDR1 is LNHNV and CDR2 is YYDKDF (reference sequence). The chain's CDR3 is CATSALAESSYNEQFF. CDR3 nucleotides: TGTGCCACCAGTGCACTAGCGGAAAGCTCCTACAATGAGCAGTTCTTC. Using reference TRBV15 and TRBJ2-1 for the parts outside the CDR3, the full variable domain is DAMVIQNPRYQVTQFGKPVTLSCSQTLNHNVMYWYQQKSSQAPKLLFHYYDKDFNNEADTPDNFQSRRPNTSFCFLDIRSPGLGDTAMYLCATSALAESSYNEQFFGPGTRLTVL.

The CDR3 DNA reads as TGTGCCACCAGCAGAGATCAGGAGCGGGTCCCGTTCGGTGAGCAGTACTTC. It is translated as CATSRDQERVPFGEQYF. The chain combines TRBV15 with TRBJ2-7; D is perhaps TRBD2 (6 bases). The CDR3 runs 17 residues. Trimming cost V 0 bases and J 7 bases, with 22 bases left between them. Germline CDR1 reads LNHNV; CDR2 reads YYDKDF (reference sequence).

This chain links TRBV20-1 with TRBJ2-7; 8 bases are a match to TRBD2. CDR1 DFQATT and CDR2 SNEGSKA come from the germline V gene (reference sequence). There are 12 residues in the CDR3. Trimming took 3 bases from V and 6 from J; bases not matched to a gene: 4. CDR3: CSASRTSREQYF. CDR3 in DNA: TGCAGTGCTAGTCGGACTAGCCGCGAGCAGTACTTC.

This chain joins TRBV5-4 and TRBJ2-3, with D tentatively TRBD1 (5 bases). Germline V CDR1 and CDR2: SGHNT, YYREEE (reference sequence). This CDR3 comprises 13 residues. The ends were cut back, 2 bases at V and 6 bases at J, with 10 bases in the middle. Here the CDR3 reads CASSFQGGDTQYF. CDR3 in DNA: TGTGCCAGCAGCTTTCAGGGTGGGGATACGCAGTATTTT. Using reference TRBV5-4 and TRBJ2-3 for the parts outside the CDR3, the full variable domain is ETGVTQSPTHLIKTRGQQVTLRCSSQSGHNTVSWYQQALGQGPQFIFQYYREEENGRGNFPPRFSGLQFPNYSSELNVNALELDDSALYLCASSFQGGDTQYFGPGTRLTVL.

This clonotype was seen many times. This chain connects TRBV7-3 to TRBJ2-7; no definite D call. CDR3 length: 15 residues. Germline V lookup: CDR1 SGHTA, CDR2 FQGTGA. The V and J ends lost 2 bases and 4 bases respectively, with 15 bases between them. CDR3 in DNA: TGTGCCAGCAGCTTAGCAGTCTCCAACATGTACGAGCAGTACTTC. Residues: CASSLAVSNMYEQYF.

This clonotype was seen only a few times. Here the CDR3 reads CASSYGGARYTEAFF. CDR3 coding DNA: TGTGCCAGCAGTTACGGAGGGGCTCGGTACACTGAAGCTTTCTTT. This chain links TRBV6-2 or TRBV6-3 with TRBJ1-1, with D perhaps matching TRBD1 (5 bases). Between the trimmed V and J ends, which lost 2 bases and 3 bases, there was a span of 13 bases. The germline CDR1 and CDR2 sequences are MNHEY and SVGEGT. The CDR3 loop spans 15 amino acids.

The chain recombines TRBV18 with TRBJ2-1; 11 bases agree with TRBD2. The V gene's germline CDR1 is KGHSH and CDR2 LQKENI. This CDR3 is 17 amino acids long. V trimming: 1 base; J trimming: 1 base; junction bases outside the gene matches: 3. Written as DNA, the CDR3 is TGTGCCAGCTCACCACTGGGACTAGCGGCATCCTACAATGAGCAGTTCTTC. This codes for CASSPLGLAASYNEQFF.

The rearrangement joins TRBV20-1 to TRBJ2-7; TRBD2 matches at 14 bases. CDR1 is DFQATT and CDR2 is SNEGSKA in the germline V gene (reference sequence). The CDR3 is made up of 14 amino acids. V gave up 6 bases and J gave up 6 bases; unmatched junction bases: 7. The CDR3 sequence is CSADGTSGSGEQYF. The CDR3 DNA reads TGCAGTGCCGACGGGACTAGCGGGAGTGGCGAGCAGTACTTC.

This chain connects TRBV7-2 to TRBJ2-7; 8 bases fit TRBD1. CDR3 length equals 16 residues. V trimming: 2 bases; J trimming: 4 bases; junction bases outside the gene matches: 10. Germline assignment: CDR1 SGHTA and CDR2 FQGNSA. CDR3 DNA: TGTGCCAGCAGCTTAAGGATGGACAGGGCTACGTACGAGCAGTACTTC. It specifies CASSLRMDRATYEQYF.

The V call is TRBV7-9, the J call TRBJ2-2, with D unclear. CDR3 length: 15 amino acids. Germline V gene sequence: CDR1 SEHNR, CDR2 FQNEAQ (reference sequence). Trimming removed 5 bases at V and 0 bases at J, with 10 bases between. The CDR3 spells CASSQASTNTGELFF. DNA of the CDR3: TGTGCCAGCAGCCAAGCATCCACGAACACCGGGGAGCTGTTTTTT. Full variable domain (remainder filled in from reference TRBV7-9 and TRBJ2-2): DTGVSQNPRHKITKRGQNVTFRCDPISEHNRLYWYRQTLGQGPEFLTYFQNEAQLEKSRLLSDRFSAERPKGSFSTLEIQRTEQGDSAMYLCASSQASTNTGELFFGEGSRLTVL.

The rearrangement links TRBV21-1 to TRBJ2-1; no check of the table's D call, TRBD2, against the DNA was made. TRBV21-1 is recorded as a pseudogene. CDR3 length: 13 amino acids. As DNA, the CDR3 is TGTGCCAGCAGATCGGCGCACAGGGTCCTCCCTTTCTTC. Protein product: CASRSAHRVLPFF.

This clonotype has a handful of counts. This chain joins TRBV27 and TRBJ2-7, with a weak D call TRBD2 (7 bases). This CDR3 is 15 amino acids long. Germline CDR1 reads MNHEY; CDR2 reads SMNVEV (reference sequence). V was cut by 10 bases and J by 2 bases, with 21 bases left in between. This CDR3 reads CATRGAETPTYEQYF. The DNA for the CDR3 is TGTGCCACCCGGGGGGCCGAGACACCTACCTACGAGCAGTACTTC.

This clonotype was detected ten times or more. This sequence joins TRBV29-1 and TRBJ1-2; tentatively, D is TRBD1 (6 bases). The germline gives CDR1 SQVTM, CDR2 ANQGSEA. The V end lost 7 bases, the J end lost 8 bases, and 23 bases lay between the germline ends. The CDR3 is made up of 14 amino acids. CDR3 sequence: CSAWTEAIPLGYTF. CDR3 DNA sequence: TGCAGCGCTTGGACAGAGGCCATACCTTTAGGCTACACCTTC.

This clonotype was seen a handful of times. The chain links TRBV3-1 to TRBJ2-7; D possibly corresponds to TRBD2 (6 bases). This CDR3 is built from 15 residues. V was shortened by 1 base and J by 3 bases, with 13 bases between the two germline ends. Per the germline V gene, CDR1 is LGHDT and CDR2 is YNNKEL (reference sequence). Here the CDR3 DNA reads TGTGCCAGCAGCCAAGGCCTCGGGGGAGGCTACGAGCAGTACTTC. Translation gives CASSQGLGGGYEQYF.

This clonotype was counted many times. The chain joins TRBV29-1 to TRBJ2-1, with D unresolved. This CDR3 is 13 amino acids long. Germline V gene sequence: CDR1 SQVTM, CDR2 ANQGSEA. The V end was cut by 4 bases, the J end by 4 bases, with 11 bases between. This chain's CDR3 is CSVVNIEYNEQFF. The CDR3 DNA is TGCAGCGTTGTCAACATAGAGTACAATGAGCAGTTCTTC.

This sequence joins TRBV7-9 and TRBJ1-3; D may be TRBD1 (5 bases). V was cut by 4 bases and J by 4 bases, with 11 bases left in between. Germline CDR1 and CDR2: SEHNR and FQNEAQ (reference sequence). The CDR3 runs to 14 residues. CDR3 sequence reads: CASSSGDAGNTIYF. DNA for the CDR3: TGTGCCAGCAGCTCGGGGGACGCCGGAAACACCATATATTTT.

This clonotype was observed a handful of times. The CDR3 coding sequence is TGTGCCAGCAGGGAGGGACTAGCGGCCGAGCAGTACTTC. Translation gives CASREGLAAEQYF. The chain links TRBV2 to TRBJ2-7; TRBD2 aligns across 11 bases. Trimming at V came to 6 bases and at J to 6 bases, leaving 4 bases not matched to a gene. The CDR3 totals 13 residues. The germline V gene encodes CDR1 SNHLY and CDR2 FYNNEI.

This clonotype was seen a handful of times. This chain uses TRBV27 with TRBJ2-4; D is perhaps TRBD1 (6 bases). The CDR3 consists of 15 residues. Per the germline V gene, CDR1 is MNHEY and CDR2 is SMNVEV (reference sequence). The ends were cut back, 3 bases at V and 6 bases at J, with 15 bases in the middle. The CDR3 DNA sequence: TGTGCCAGCAGTTTTTCGAGCAAAGGGGGAAACATTCAGTACTTC. It is translated as CASSFSSKGGNIQYF.

The chain uses TRBV19 and TRBJ1-1, with D uncertain. Between the trimmed V and J ends, which lost 5 bases and 6 bases, there was a span of 22 bases. This CDR3 spans 16 amino acids. Germline CDR1 is LNHDA and CDR2 is SQIVND (reference sequence). The CDR3 is CASSFLPGEEPPEAFF. In nucleotides, the CDR3 is TGTGCCAGTAGTTTTCTACCGGGAGAGGAACCGCCTGAAGCTTTCTTT.

The gene calls are TRBV12-3 or TRBV12-4 and TRBJ1-1; 7 bases align to TRBD1. CDR3 length equals 11 residues. Trimming cost V 6 bases and J 13 bases; bases outside gene matches: 8. The CDR3 coding sequence is TGTGCCAGCAGGCTCGGACAGGTAGTTTTCTTT. It codes for CASRLGQVVFF.